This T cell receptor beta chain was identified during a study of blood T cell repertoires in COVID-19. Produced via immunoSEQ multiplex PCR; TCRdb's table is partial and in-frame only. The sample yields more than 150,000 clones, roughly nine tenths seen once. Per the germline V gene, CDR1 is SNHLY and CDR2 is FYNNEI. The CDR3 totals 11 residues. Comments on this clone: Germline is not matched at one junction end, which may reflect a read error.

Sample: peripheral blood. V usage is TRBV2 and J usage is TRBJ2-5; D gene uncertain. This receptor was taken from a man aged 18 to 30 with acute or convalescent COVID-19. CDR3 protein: CASSEETKLYF. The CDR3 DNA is TGTGCCAGCAGCGAAGAAACTAAATTGTACTTC. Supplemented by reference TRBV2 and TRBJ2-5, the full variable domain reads EPEVTQTPSHQVTQMGQEVILRCVPISNHLYFYWYRQILGQKVEFLVSFYNNEISEKSEIFDDQFSVERPDGSNFTLKIRSTKLEDSAMYFCASSEETKLYFGPGTRLLVL.